This T cell receptor (beta chain) comes out of a study of shared clonotypes between healthy human individuals. Sorted subsets were amplified in replicate PCRs using around 200 ng DNA, about 30,000 T cell genomes. Here immunoSEQ multiplex PCR was the method, and the copy in TCRdb shows in-frame clones only, minus some. The data hold roughly 1,800,000 clones, with approximately 94% observed a single time. As defined, naive CD8 cells were CD45RO-negative and positively selected for CCR7, with terminally differentiated effector memory CD45RA+ cells excluded. Germline CDR1 is LNHDA and CDR2 is SQIVND (reference sequence). This CDR3 comprises 12 residues. V was trimmed by 11 bases and J by 5 bases, leaving 12 bases between them.

This TCR derives from a man younger than 35 in good health. The chain uses TRBV19 and TRBJ1-4; D perhaps matches TRBD1 (5 bases). The sample taken for sequencing was naive CD8+ T cells sorted from blood. CDR3 region: CACGDENEKLFF. The CDR3 coding sequence is TGTGCCTGTGGGGACGAGAATGAAAAACTGTTTTTT.